The T cell receptor beta chain under discussion was sequenced for a study of shared clonotypes between healthy human individuals. With 5 bases removed from V and 3 bases from J, the gap between germline ends came to 11 bases. Germline V gene sequence: CDR1 SGHDT, CDR2 YYEEEE. CDR3 size: 14 residues. Several immunoSEQ 96-well plates shared each subset's DNA, each plate a replicate. Data came from immunoSEQ multiplex PCR; TCRdb stores just in-frame clones and leaves some out. Counted here are about 480,000 clones, about three quarters occurring once; the ten biggest clones make up roughly an eighth. Sequenced sample: PBMCs. The sequence came from a woman in her forties in good health. Some clones in this sample may be carry-over from other donors' samples. This chain joins TRBV5-6 and TRBJ2-2, with unresolved D. The chain's CDR3 is CASRPAIDTGELFF. In nucleotides, the CDR3 is TGTGCCAGCAGGCCAGCTATTGACACCGGGGAGCTGTTTTTT.